This TCR beta chain was captured by sequencing in a study of shared clonotypes between healthy human individuals. Study summary: Plates per donor: three CD4 naive, three CD4 memory, two CD8 naive, one CD8 memory.

Points on this clone: This may come from a read error, since a much larger clone is one base off.

The authors divided CD4+ cells into CD45RA+ naive and CD45RA-negative memory subsets. Every subset had its genomic DNA shared out evenly among several immunoSEQ plates. This table comes from immunoSEQ multiplex PCR, and its TCRdb copy is limited to in-frame clones, with some not included. The sample lists about 1 million clones; roughly 80% were seen once. The CDR3 is 12 amino acids. Germline lookup yields CDR1 SEHNR and CDR2 FQNEAQ (reference sequence). V was shortened by 5 bases and J by 3 bases, with 7 bases between the two germline ends. Sample: memory CD4+ T cells sorted from blood. As for subset: CD45RA-negative fraction. The origin of this receptor is a man between 18 and 35 years old in good health. The chain couples TRBV7-9 to TRBJ1-2; D is uncertain. The CDR3 coding sequence is TGTGCCAGCAGCCAAGAAGACTATGGCTACACCTTC. It is translated as CASSQEDYGYTF. Full variable domain (rest looked up from reference TRBV7-9 and TRBJ1-2): DTGVSQNPRHKITKRGQNVTFRCDPISEHNRLYWYRQTLGQGPEFLTYFQNEAQLEKSRLLSDRFSAERPKGSFSTLEIQRTEQGDSAMYLCASSQEDYGYTFGSGTRLTVV.